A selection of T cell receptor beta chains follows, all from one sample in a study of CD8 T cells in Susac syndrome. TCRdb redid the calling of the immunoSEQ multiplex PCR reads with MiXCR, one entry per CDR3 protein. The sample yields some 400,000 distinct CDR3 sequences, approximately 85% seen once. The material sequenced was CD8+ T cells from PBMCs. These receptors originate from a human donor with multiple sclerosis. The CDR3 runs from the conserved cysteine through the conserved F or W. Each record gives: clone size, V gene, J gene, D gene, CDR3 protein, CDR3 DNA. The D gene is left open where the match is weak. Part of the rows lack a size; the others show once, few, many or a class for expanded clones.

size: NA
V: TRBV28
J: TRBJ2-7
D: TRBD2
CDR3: CASSYGTSGPSSYEQYF
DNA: TGTGCCAGCAGTTACGGTACTAGCGGACCGAGCTCCTACGAGCAGTACTTC

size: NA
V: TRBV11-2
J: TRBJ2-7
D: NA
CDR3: CASSLGVGGTHEQYF
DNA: TGTGCCAGCAGCTTAGGGGTGGGCGGTACCCACGAGCAGTACTTC

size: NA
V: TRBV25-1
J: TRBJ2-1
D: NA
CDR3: CASIGGVSYNEQFF
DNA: TGTGCCAGCATAGGCGGTGTCTCCTACAATGAGCAGTTCTTC

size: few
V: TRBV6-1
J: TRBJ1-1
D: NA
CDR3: CANRGDGNTEAFF
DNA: TGTGCCAACCGGGGGGACGGGAACACTGAAGCTTTCTTT

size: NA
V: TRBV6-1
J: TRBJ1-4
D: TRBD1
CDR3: CASSAGGPLILSTNEKLFF
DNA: TGTGCCAGCAGCGCAGGGGGCCCACTTATTTTATCAACTAATGAAAAACTGTTTTTT

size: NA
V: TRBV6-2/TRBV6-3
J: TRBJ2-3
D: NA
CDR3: CASTLWGADTQYF
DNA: TGTGCCAGCACTTTATGGGGGGCAGATACGCAGTATTTT

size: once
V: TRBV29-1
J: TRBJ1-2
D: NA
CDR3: CSVATQGGYAF
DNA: TGCAGCGTCGCCACCCAGGGTGGCTACGCCTTC

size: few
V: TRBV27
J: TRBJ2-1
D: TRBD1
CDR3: CASSPRQGSSYNEQFF
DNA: TGTGCCAGCAGTCCCCGACAGGGGAGCTCCTACAATGAGCAGTTCTTC

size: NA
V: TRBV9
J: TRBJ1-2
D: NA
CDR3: CASSVDGSNYGYTF
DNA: TGTGCCAGCAGCGTAGACGGGAGTAACTATGGCTACACCTTC

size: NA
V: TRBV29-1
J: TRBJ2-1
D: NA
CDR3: CSVEGGGQVNEQFF
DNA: TGCAGCGTTGAGGGAGGGGGCCAGGTCAATGAGCAGTTCTTC